These T cell receptor beta chains were read from a single sample in a study of PD-L1 blockade in urothelial cancer. Here immunoSEQ multiplex PCR was the method, and the copy in TCRdb shows in-frame clones only, minus some. The table includes tens of thousands of clones, 77% detected once. Material: PBMCs, obtained around atezolizumab (anti-PD-L1) treatment. The source of these receptors is a man between 65 and 80 years old with urothelial cancer. Each CDR3 is given with its conserved first and last residue. D genes are given only for firm matches. Not all rows give a size; the values are once, few, many and, for expanded clones, a class.

size: many
J: TRBJ1-1
D: .
V: TRBV4-3
DNA: TGCGCCAGCAGCCAAGGGAGGGACACTGAAGCTTTCTTT
CDR3: CASSQGRDTEAFF

size: .
J: TRBJ1-4
D: TRBD1
V: TRBV27
DNA: TGTGCCAGCACCCGGACAGGGCGGGGTGAAAAACTGTTTTTT
CDR3: CASTRTGRGEKLFF

size: .
J: TRBJ2-3
D: .
V: TRBV7-3
DNA: TGTGCCAGCAGCTCACAGCCCACAGATACGCAGTATTTT
CDR3: CASSSQPTDTQYF

size: once
J: TRBJ1-4
D: .
V: TRBV15
DNA: TGTGCCACCAGACAGGGTCTGATTGAAGAAAAACTGTTTTTT
CDR3: CATRQGLIEEKLFF

size: .
J: TRBJ2-3
D: TRBD2
V: TRBV19
DNA: TGTGCCAGTAGTATAGAAGGAGCGGGAGGATCGGCAGATACGCAGTATTTT
CDR3: CASSIEGAGGSADTQYF

size: .
J: TRBJ2-1
D: TRBD2
V: TRBV10-2
DNA: TGCGCCAGCAGTGAACGGGAGGGTTTAACTGGTGAGCAGTTCTTC
CDR3: CASSEREGLTGEQFF

size: .
J: TRBJ2-5
D: .
V: TRBV5-4
DNA: TGTGCCAGCAGCTTGGCAGGGGGGGAGACCCAGTACTTC
CDR3: CASSLAGGETQYF

size: .
J: TRBJ2-1
D: TRBD2
V: TRBV5-8
DNA: TGTGCCAGCAGCTTGGGACTAGCGGGAGTTGAGCAGTTCTTC
CDR3: CASSLGLAGVEQFF

size: .
J: TRBJ1-1
D: .
V: TRBV19
DNA: TGTGCCAGTAGTCCCCTCGTGGAGGCGAACACTGAAGCTTTCTTT
CDR3: CASSPLVEANTEAFF

size: .
J: TRBJ2-7
D: TRBD1
V: TRBV11-2
DNA: TGTGCCAGCAGCTCGGGACAGACGTTATCCTACGAGCAGTACTTC
CDR3: CASSSGQTLSYEQYF

size: .
J: TRBJ2-5
D: TRBD2
V: TRBV7-2
DNA: TGTGCCAGCAGCCCAAACTACGGGGGAGGGGAGTACTTC
CDR3: CASSPNYGGGEYF

size: .
J: TRBJ2-7
D: .
V: TRBV29-1
DNA: TGCAGCGTTGAAGATGGCTCGGGGAGCTCCTACGAGCAGTACTTC
CDR3: CSVEDGSGSSYEQYF

size: .
J: TRBJ2-5
D: .
V: TRBV27
DNA: TGTGCCAGCAGTAGGCAGGGTAGGGAGACCCAGTACTTC
CDR3: CASSRQGRETQYF

size: .
J: TRBJ1-2
D: TRBD1
V: TRBV6-1
DNA: TGTGCCAGCAGTGAAGCGACAGGGATTACGGGCTACACCTTC
CDR3: CASSEATGITGYTF

size: .
J: TRBJ2-1
D: .
V: TRBV5-6
DNA: TGTGCCAGCAGCTCGATCCGACAGGGAGGATACAATGAGCAGTTCTTC
CDR3: CASSSIRQGGYNEQFF

size: .
J: TRBJ2-1
D: .
V: TRBV5-4
DNA: TGTGCCAGCAGCTTACAAGGACAGATAGACAATGAGCAGTTCTTC
CDR3: CASSLQGQIDNEQFF

size: once
J: TRBJ2-3
D: TRBD1
V: TRBV19
DNA: TGTGCCAGTAGTGAGGGACAGGGAGATACGCAGTATTTT
CDR3: CASSEGQGDTQYF

size: few
J: TRBJ2-1
D: TRBD1
V: TRBV5-1
DNA: TGCGCCAGCAGCAGGGGACAGGGTGGTGATGAGCAGTTCTTC
CDR3: CASSRGQGGDEQFF

size: .
J: TRBJ2-3
D: .
V: TRBV11-2
DNA: TGTGCCAGCAGCTATTCCGGAGGCGATAGCACAGATACGCAGTATTTT
CDR3: CASSYSGGDSTDTQYF

size: .
J: TRBJ1-3
D: TRBD1
V: TRBV6-6
DNA: TGTGCCAGCAGTTACCCGACAGGGGGCTCTGGAAACACCATATATTTT
CDR3: CASSYPTGGSGNTIYF

size: .
J: TRBJ2-7
D: TRBD2
V: TRBV19
DNA: TGTGCCAGTAGTCGCGGGAGGGTTGGGTACGAGCAGTACTTC
CDR3: CASSRGRVGYEQYF

size: .
J: TRBJ2-5
D: TRBD2
V: TRBV11-2
DNA: TGTGCCAGCAGCTTAGCGCTAGCGGGGGGGCGTGAGACCCAGTACTTC
CDR3: CASSLALAGGRETQYF

size: .
J: TRBJ2-5
D: .
V: TRBV11-2
DNA: TGTGCCAGCGCCGCGGGGCGAGAGACCCAGTACTTC
CDR3: CASAAGRETQYF

size: .
J: TRBJ1-5
D: TRBD1
V: TRBV15
DNA: TGTGCCACCAGCAGAGATAAGACAGGGTTAAATAGCAATCAGCCCCAGCATTTT
CDR3: CATSRDKTGLNSNQPQHF